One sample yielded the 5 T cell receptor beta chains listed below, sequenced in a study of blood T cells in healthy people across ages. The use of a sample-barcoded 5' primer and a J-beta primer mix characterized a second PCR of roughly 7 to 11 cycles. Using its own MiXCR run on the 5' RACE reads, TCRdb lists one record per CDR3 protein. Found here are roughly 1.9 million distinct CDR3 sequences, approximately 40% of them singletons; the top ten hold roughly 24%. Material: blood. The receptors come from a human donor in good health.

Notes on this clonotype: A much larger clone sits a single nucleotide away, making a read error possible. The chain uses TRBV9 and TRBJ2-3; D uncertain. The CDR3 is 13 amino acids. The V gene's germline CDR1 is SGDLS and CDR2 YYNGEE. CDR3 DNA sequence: TGTGCCAGCAGCCCGGCCGGCACAGAGACGCAGTATTTT. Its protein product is CASSPAGTETQYF. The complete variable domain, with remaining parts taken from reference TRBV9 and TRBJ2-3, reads DSGVTQTPKHLITATGQRVTLRCSPRSGDLSVYWYQQSLDQGLQFLIQYYNGEERAKGNILERFSAQQFPDLHSELNLSSLELGDSALYFCASSPAGTETQYFGPGTRLTVL.

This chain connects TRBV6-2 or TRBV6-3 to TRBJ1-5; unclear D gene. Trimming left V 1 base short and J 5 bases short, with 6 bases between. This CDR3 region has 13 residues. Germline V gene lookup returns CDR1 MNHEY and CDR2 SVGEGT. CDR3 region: CASSYLEYQPQHF. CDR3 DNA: TGTGCCAGCAGTTACTTGGAGTATCAGCCCCAGCATTTT.

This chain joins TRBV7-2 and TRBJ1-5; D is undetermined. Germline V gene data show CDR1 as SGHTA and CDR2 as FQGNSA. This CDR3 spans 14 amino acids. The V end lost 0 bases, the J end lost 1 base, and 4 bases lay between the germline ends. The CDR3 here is CASSLAVSNQPQHF. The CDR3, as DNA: TGTGCCAGCAGCTTAGCGGTGAGCAATCAGCCCCAGCATTTT.

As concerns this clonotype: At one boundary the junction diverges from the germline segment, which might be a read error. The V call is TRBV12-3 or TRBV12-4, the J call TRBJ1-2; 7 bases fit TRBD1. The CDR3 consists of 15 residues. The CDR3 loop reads CASSLQGLANSGYTF. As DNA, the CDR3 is TGTGCCAGCAGTCTACAGGGGCTCGCTAACTCTGGCTACACCTTC.

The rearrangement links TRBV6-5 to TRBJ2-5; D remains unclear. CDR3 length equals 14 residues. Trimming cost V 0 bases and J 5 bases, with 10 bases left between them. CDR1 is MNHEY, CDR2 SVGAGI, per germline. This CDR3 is CASSYSIEAETQYF. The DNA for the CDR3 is TGTGCCAGCAGTTACTCGATTGAGGCGGAGACCCAGTACTTC.